The TCR beta chain described here comes from a study of T cells in Graves' hyperthyroidism and ophthalmopathy. Study results and limitations: Ophthalmopathy and stable hyperthyroidism were told apart by a 13 V-J model.

This clonotype was detected only once. Its cognate antigen is unknown. Uncontrolled infections, other autoimmune diseases, pregnancy or lactation led to exclusion of patients. Clinicians diagnosed patients from clinical symptoms, serum thyroxine and TRAb, thyroid ultrasound and orbital computed tomography. Trimming removed 3 bases from V and 2 bases from J, with 12 bases in between. This CDR3 comprises 14 residues. Germline V gene sequence: CDR1 DFQATT, CDR2 SNEGSKA (reference sequence). TCR beta CDR3 sequences were amplified from RNA transcripts. RT-PCR in the first round (using the HTBI primer set) targeted the TCR CDR3. In TCRdb, the multiplex PCR reads were re-called with MiXCR into one record per CDR3 protein. Of over 650,000 distinct CDR3 sequences in the sample, 16% are singletons; the top ten hold under 10%.

Sequencing was carried out using blood. The origin of this receptor is a man aged 18 to 30 with Graves' hyperthyroidism. This chain joins TRBV20-1 and TRBJ2-3, with D unresolved. The CDR3 region is CSARWLSPTDTQYF. The CDR3 DNA reads TGCAGTGCTAGGTGGCTAAGCCCCACAGATACGCAGTATTTT.